The sequence of this T cell receptor beta chain was determined in a study of regulatory T cells in long-lasting Graves disease (dated by TCRdb to about 2021). General notes on the study: Persistent Graves' disease was defined as antithyroid drug treatment for over 5 years with persistently positive TSH receptor autoantibodies. A total of 33 samples underwent TCR sequencing, from roughly 13 patients with persistent Graves' disease and 20 or so patients with newly diagnosed Graves' disease. The study was conducted in China and was registered as a clinical trial. Antithyroid drugs had been taken for 8.5 to 13 years on average by persistent Graves' disease patients in the clinical cohort. This study used TCR sequencing and RNA sequencing of peripheral blood to compare persistent Graves' disease patients against newly diagnosed Graves' disease patients.

This clonotype showed up just a few times. It lacks a known antigen. No much larger clone is present one base from it, and per-base qualities are unavailable. Library preparation employed multiplex PCR. The sample was run on an Illumina HiSeq 4000. TCR beta libraries were built with iRepertoire HTBI primers and Arm-PCR amplification of CDR3 regions. Before sequencing, the PCR products went through gel purification. Per the source publication's procedure: A total of fewer than 70 TRBV and 14 TRBJ segments were identified across samples and were used for gene usage analysis of CDR3 amino acid clonotypes. COPE and FqMerger were used to merge the filtered high-quality paired reads into contigs. BLAST was used to align contigs to IMGT TRBV, TRBD and TRBJ reference genes, and CDR3 was defined according to IMGT. Any clonotype with a frequency above 0.1% was counted as a highly expanded clone. Repertoire diversity was measured by Shannon entropy, and V-J evenness by the Gini coefficient. Public clonotypes were defined as clonotypes shared by more than one individual. Through fastp at Q25 and MiXCR, TCRdb rebuilt clones from the public reads, retaining in-frame beta chains. One record per CDR3 amino acid sequence lists the most common genes and DNA. Clone size and V and J calls follow TCRdb, not the original study. This sample is represented by 300,000 to 400,000 distinct CDR3 sequences; around 20% of them were singletons. The ten largest clones capture 25% to 35% of the sample.

Via the germline V gene, CDR1 is SGHTA and CDR2 FQGNSA. V is cut by 2 bases and J by 7 bases, and the space between the germline ends is 17 bases. Including the terminal cysteine and phenylalanine, the CDR3 comprises 16 residues. The retained sequence is limited to the CDR3, 48 bases, with the frame set at the first base. In light of the paper, this sample's time point label describes: persistent/refractory GD, antithyroid drugs over 5 years with positive TRAb. For both TCR sequencing and RNA sequencing, RNA was extracted from PBMCs using TRIzol. Graves' disease was diagnosed according to American Thyroid Association guidelines. Patients for the study were recruited at an endocrinology department in Xi'an, China. Each patient gave around 9 milliliters of peripheral blood, collected in an EDTA anticoagulant tube. PBMCs were isolated by Ficoll Paque Plus density gradient separation without further T cell sorting. An Agilent 2100 Bioanalyzer and agarose gel were used to assess RNA quality, and a NanoDrop 2000 was used to measure RNA concentration.

Overall study outcomes, separate from this receptor: Persistent disease showed preferential use of TRBV28, TRBJ1-2 and TRBJ2-5, whereas newly diagnosed disease favored TRBV20-1 and TRBJ2-1. Because the primary lesion, thyroid tissue, could not be accessed, the study looked at peripheral blood alone. More public clonotypes were shared among persistent patients (about 2,800) than among newly diagnosed patients (under 1,000). The authors acknowledged the small sample size as a limitation that may reduce accuracy. Compared with newly diagnosed patients, persistent Graves' disease patients had lower TCR Shannon entropy and fewer highly expanded clones, which suggests clonal expansion. Only the TCR beta chain was sequenced and analyzed.

The starting material was peripheral blood mononuclear cells (PBMCs), obtained when the disease was refractory, from a patient treated with antithyroid drugs. The chain joins TRBV7-2 to TRBJ1-4; the D region possibly corresponds to TRBD1 (5 bases align). The clonotype was recovered from a female donor with Graves disease. The bases read TGTGCCAGCAGCTTAATGGGCCAGGGCGAACCTGAAAAACTGTTTTTT. This is translated as CASSLMGQGEPEKLFF.